This entry features one T cell receptor beta chain sequence. This CDR3 spans 16 amino acids. Trimming took off 4 bases at V and 0 bases at J, with 12 bases between the two ends. In germline, CDR1 is KGHDR, CDR2 SFDVKD. The source of the sample is a study of blood T cell repertoires in COVID-19. The overall study: Samples taken during acute and convalescent COVID-19 were collected in the United States, Italy and Spain. The analysed material was cDNA or gDNA that came from T cells, B-cell-depleted T cells, or PBMCs.

Authors' data handling: Cell counts per sample came from amplifying reference gene primers. Produced via immunoSEQ multiplex PCR; TCRdb's table is partial and in-frame only. That table is the source of V, J and clone size, and D and trimming were worked out from the DNA. The sample yields 130,000 or so clones, about 70% seen once. The rearrangement joins TRBV24-1 to TRBJ2-1, with D possibly TRBD1 on 5 matching bases. The source of this sequence is a woman in her 70s with acute or convalescent COVID-19. Sequenced: peripheral blood. CDR3 nucleotides: TGTGCCACCAGTGACCCACAGGATAGCTCCTACAATGAGCAGTTCTTC. Its protein product is CATSDPQDSSYNEQFF.